Each of the 31 T cell receptor beta chains below was sequenced from the same sample in a study of blood T cell repertoires in COVID-19 (dated by TCRdb to 2019 to 2021). To prepare the library, the immunoSEQ multiplex PCR assay was applied. TCRdb stores this immuneACCESS table with in-frame sequences only. Part of the clones is absent; in the studies checked, under half of the shortfall reflects unresolved V genes, and no reason is known for the rest. Counted in this sample were roughly 250,000 clones; roughly 80% of them appeared once. Around 12% of the sample rests with the top ten. Specimen: peripheral blood. The receptors stem from a woman aged 55-75 years with active or convalescent COVID-19.

The CDR3, as DNA: TGTGCCAGCTCTCCCCCGACGTACGGGGGGGAGCTGTTTTTT. Amino acids: CASSPPTYGGELFF. The V gene is TRBV18, the J gene TRBJ2-2; no definite D call. Trimming removed 6 bases from V and 8 bases from J, with 16 bases in between. The CDR3 runs to 14 residues. Per germline, CDR1 KGHSH and CDR2 LQKENI. The full variable domain, its missing parts supplied by reference TRBV18 and TRBJ2-2, is NAGVMQNPRHLVRRRGQEARLRCSPMKGHSHVYWYRQLPEEGLKFMVYLQKENIIDESGMPKERFSAEFPKEGPSILRIQQVVRGDSAAYFCASSPPTYGGELFFGEGSRLTVL.

The chain employs TRBV29-1 and TRBJ2-5, with D unclear. Germline values: CDR1 SQVTM, CDR2 ANQGSEA. V shed 5 bases and J shed 5 bases, with 12 bases lying between them. The CDR3 extends over 12 amino acids. The CDR3: CSVSFYGETQYF. CDR3 DNA sequence: TGCAGCGTTTCCTTTTACGGGGAGACCCAGTACTTC.

The chain joins TRBV19 to TRBJ1-4; 7 bases are a match to TRBD1. Germline CDR1 LNHDA, CDR2 SQIVND (reference sequence). This CDR3 has 15 residues. The trim removed 5 bases at V and 5 bases at J, leaving 8 bases unmatched. The CDR3 region is CASSPQGLGNEKLFF. CDR3 bases: TGTGCCAGTAGTCCACAGGGGTTGGGCAATGAAAAACTGTTTTTT.

The chain has TRBV7-9 and TRBJ2-1, with 7 bases that match TRBD2. The CDR3 contains 13 residues. After removal of 5 bases from V and 7 bases from J, the junction contained 5 bases not matched to a gene. Germline V gives CDR1 SEHNR, CDR2 FQNEAQ (reference sequence). CDR3 residues: CASSGGDTNEQFF. The CDR3 DNA reads as TGTGCCAGCAGCGGGGGGGATACGAATGAGCAGTTCTTC.

The V gene is TRBV10-3, the J gene TRBJ1-1, with 7 nucleotides matching TRBD1. V trimming: 6 bases; J trimming: 0 bases; junction bases outside the gene matches: 4. Germline V gene lookup returns CDR1 ENHRY and CDR2 SYGVKD. This CDR3 has 14 residues. The CDR3 DNA reads as TGTGCCATCAGGACAGGGAGCTTGAACACTGAAGCTTTCTTT. This gives the protein CAIRTGSLNTEAFF.

This chain uses TRBV7-2 with TRBJ2-5; 8 bases are a match to TRBD2. The V gene's germline CDR1 is SGHTA and CDR2 FQGNSA. The CDR3 sequence is 16 residues long. V lost 5 bases and J lost 0; bases outside the gene matches: 8. CDR3 bases: TGTGCCAGCAGCCTCCACCCGGGGGGGTACCAAGAGACCCAGTACTTC. Translated, it gives CASSLHPGGYQETQYF.

The chain couples TRBV7-2 to TRBJ2-2, with 8 nucleotides matching TRBD1. Trimming took 1 base from V and 6 from J; bases not matched to a gene: 7. The germline V gene has CDR1 SGHTA and CDR2 FQGNSA. The CDR3 has 16 residues. The CDR3 DNA is TGTGCCAGCAGCTTAGAGGTGACAGGGGTCCCCGGGGAGCTGTTTTTT. Translation: CASSLEVTGVPGELFF.

This clone has a handful of counts. The V and J genes are TRBV15 and TRBJ1-2, with D perhaps TRBD1 (6 bases). Germline V gene sequence: CDR1 LNHNV, CDR2 YYDKDF (reference sequence). The CDR3 extends over 13 amino acids. The V and J ends lost 4 bases and 6 bases respectively, with 12 bases between them. The CDR3 loop reads CATSKQGVDGYTF. The CDR3 DNA is TGTGCCACCAGCAAACAGGGAGTTGATGGCTACACCTTC.

This chain uses TRBV20-1 with TRBJ2-7; weak D call: TRBD1 (6 bases). The CDR3 sequence is 15 residues long. Trimming took off 3 bases at V and 4 bases at J, with 19 bases between the two ends. Germline lookup yields CDR1 DFQATT and CDR2 SNEGSKA (reference sequence). The CDR3 region has the DNA TGCAGTGCTAGTGGTAAAACAGGGCGGAGGTACGAGCAGTACTTC. It codes for CSASGKTGRRYEQYF.

The gene calls are TRBV27 and TRBJ2-2; 10 bases map to TRBD2. This CDR3 is built from 18 residues. Germline CDR1 and CDR2: MNHEY and SMNVEV (reference sequence). Trimming cost V 3 bases and J 0 bases; bases outside gene matches: 7. The chain's CDR3 is CASSFSGGRPSNTGELFF. The CDR3 DNA reads as TGTGCCAGCAGTTTTAGCGGGGGGCGGCCCTCGAACACCGGGGAGCTGTTTTTT.

This clone was detected many times. The sample carries other DNA sequences with the same CDR3. The chain carries TRBV5-1 and TRBJ1-3; TRBD1 matches 8 bases. This CDR3 region has 16 residues. The germline V gene has CDR1 SGHRS and CDR2 YFSETQ. Losses at the gene ends were 0 bases for V and 0 bases for J; bases not matched to a gene: 2. CDR3 DNA sequence: TGCGCCAGCAGCTTGGGAACAGGGGGCTCTGGAAACACCATATATTTT. This encodes CASSLGTGGSGNTIYF.

This clone was counted at least ten times. J is TRBJ1-1 and V is TRBV30, with 10 bases aligning to TRBD1. The J segment lost 6 bases and the V segment lost 3 bases, leaving 4 bases of the junction unmatched. The CDR3 has 13 amino acids. Looked up from germline, CDR1 is GTSNPN and CDR2 is SVGIG (reference sequence). As DNA, the CDR3 is TGTGCCTGGAGAGGACAGGGGGTCGCTGAAGCTTTCTTT. Translating it yields CAWRGQGVAEAFF.

The chain recombines TRBV7-9 with TRBJ2-7, with 7 positions matching TRBD1. This CDR3 spans 14 amino acids. Germline CDR1 SEHNR, CDR2 FQNEAQ (reference sequence). V was pared by 1 base and J by 2 bases, with 2 bases of the junction left unmatched. CDR3 in amino acids: CASSLGQGTYEQYF. For the CDR3, the DNA is TGTGCCAGCAGCTTAGGACAGGGCACCTACGAGCAGTACTTC.

This chain links TRBV3-1 (or the pseudogene TRBV3-2) with TRBJ1-2, with unresolved D. CDR3 length: 13 amino acids. The germline V gene encodes CDR1 LGHDT and CDR2 YNNKEL (reference sequence). V was trimmed by 6 bases and J by 6 bases, leaving 14 bases between them. CDR3 region: CASSHTKPNGYTF. CDR3 DNA: TGTGCCAGCAGTCATACTAAGCCAAATGGCTACACCTTC.

V gene TRBV3-1 (or the pseudogene TRBV3-2) combines with J gene TRBJ1-2; D gene ambiguous. The germline gives CDR1 LGHDT, CDR2 YNNKEL (reference sequence). Deletions cut 1 base from V and 6 bases from J, with 3 bases between. The CDR3 is made up of 11 amino acids. Here the CDR3 reads CASSQGHGYTF. Here the CDR3 DNA reads TGTGCCAGCAGCCAAGGGCATGGCTACACCTTC.

This clone showed up just a few times. V and J are TRBV7-7 and TRBJ2-1, with 9 nucleotides matching TRBD2. The CDR3 is 14 amino acids. Germline V lookup: CDR1 SSHAT, CDR2 FNYEAQ (reference sequence). After removal of 6 bases from V and 10 bases from J, the junction contained 10 bases not matched to a gene. The chain's CDR3 is CASSSTSGTGEQFF. CDR3 in DNA: TGTGCCAGCAGTTCGACTAGCGGAACAGGCGAGCAGTTCTTC.

The CDR3 sequence: CASSRIQGDTQYF. DNA of the CDR3: TGTGCCAGCAGCCGCATCCAGGGTGATACGCAGTATTTT. V is TRBV7-2 and J is TRBJ2-3; tentatively, D is TRBD1 (5 bases). Germline V CDR1 and CDR2: SGHTA, FQGNSA. The V end was cut by 5 bases, the J end by 6 bases, with 12 bases between. The CDR3 covers 13 residues.

In its sample, this clone was seen once. The rearrangement joins TRBV6-5 to TRBJ2-2, with 7 bases matching TRBD1. The CDR3 contains 13 residues. Trimming cost V 6 bases and J 7 bases; bases outside gene matches: 5. Germline values: CDR1 MNHEY, CDR2 SVGAGI. The CDR3 region has the DNA TGTGCCAGCAGGACAGGGTATCACGGGGAGCTGTTTTTT. This sequence encodes CASRTGYHGELFF.

This chain uses TRBV5-5 with TRBJ2-1, with 7 bases identical to TRBD1. There are 14 residues in the CDR3. V lost 4 bases, J lost 8 bases, and 9 bases stayed unmatched. Germline loops: CDR1 SGHKS, CDR2 YYEKEE (reference sequence). CDR3 DNA: TGTGCCAGCAGCCCCACAGGGGCCCGGGATGAGCAGTTCTTC. This encodes CASSPTGARDEQFF. Complete variable domain (other parts from reference TRBV5-5 and TRBJ2-1): DAGVTQSPTHLIKTRGQQVTLRCSPISGHKSVSWYQQVLGQGPQFIFQYYEKEERGRGNFPDRFSARQFPNYSSELNVNALLLGDSALYLCASSPTGARDEQFFGPGTRLTVL.

The V and J genes are TRBV5-4 and TRBJ2-2; perhaps TRBD1 as D (6 bases). The CDR3 extends over 15 amino acids. The V end lost 1 base, the J end lost 4 bases, and 11 bases lay between the germline ends. From germline, CDR1 is SGHNT and CDR2 YYREEE (reference sequence). The CDR3 sequence is CASSLTGFGTGELFF. The CDR3 region has the DNA TGTGCCAGCAGCTTGACAGGGTTTGGCACCGGGGAGCTGTTTTTT.

This clone was recorded at least ten times. The chain employs TRBV6-6 and TRBJ1-1; tentative D call: TRBD1 (6 bases). The CDR3 spans 15 residues. V gave up 4 bases and J gave up 0 bases, with 12 bases separating them. From germline, CDR1 is MNHNY and CDR2 SVGAGI (reference sequence). CDR3 protein: CASSWTDFMNTEAFF. CDR3 coding DNA: TGTGCCAGCAGTTGGACAGACTTTATGAACACTGAAGCTTTCTTT.

This chain links TRBV7-9 with TRBJ1-1; D is unclear. Germline V gives CDR1 SEHNR, CDR2 FQNEAQ (reference sequence). Trimming took 1 base from V and 3 from J, leaving 6 bases between them. This CDR3 is built from 13 residues. CDR3 coding DNA: TGTGCCAGCAGCTTAGAGCTCCACACTGAAGCTTTCTTT. Translating it yields CASSLELHTEAFF.

This chain links TRBV6-5 with TRBJ2-1; 14 bases line up with TRBD2. The V segment lost 7 bases and the J segment 9 bases; nucleotides outside the gene matches: 5. CDR3 length: 14 residues. Germline CDR1 reads MNHEY; CDR2 reads SVGAGI. As DNA, the CDR3 is TGTGCCAGCACCCGACTAGCGGGGGGGGTTGAGCAGTTCTTC. Protein product: CASTRLAGGVEQFF.

The V and J genes are TRBV7-9 and TRBJ2-3, with D possibly TRBD2 on 5 matching bases. V gave up 3 bases and J gave up 2 bases, with 15 bases separating them. CDR1 and CDR2 from the germline V gene are SEHNR and FQNEAQ (reference sequence). The CDR3 is 16 amino acids. The CDR3: CASSLRDSPNTDTQYF. As DNA, the CDR3 is TGTGCCAGCAGCTTGAGGGATTCCCCGAACACAGATACGCAGTATTTT.

V gene TRBV4-3 combines with J gene TRBJ2-2; D gene ambiguous. This CDR3 is built from 13 residues. Trimming stripped 0 bases from V and 5 bases from J, with 4 bases between. The germline CDR1 and CDR2 sequences are LGHNA and YSLEER. DNA of the CDR3: TGCGCCAGCAGCCAAGAACTGACCGGGGAGCTGTTTTTT. Protein product: CASSQELTGELFF.

This sequence joins TRBV9 and TRBJ1-1; TRBD1 is a possible D gene (5 bases). CDR1 and CDR2 from the germline V gene are SGDLS and YYNGEE. Deletions cut 5 bases from V and 5 bases from J, with 22 bases between. CDR3 length equals 16 residues. The CDR3 sequence is CASRGYWGVGGTEAFF. In nucleotides, the CDR3 is TGTGCCAGCAGAGGTTATTGGGGCGTCGGTGGGACTGAAGCTTTCTTT.

The J gene is TRBJ1-5, the V gene TRBV28; no reliable D call. Trimming shortened V by 6 bases and J by 5 bases, and 20 bases separated the two germline ends. Germline CDR1 is MDHEN and CDR2 is SYDVKM. The CDR3 runs to 16 residues. The CDR3 DNA follows: TGTGCCAGCAGAGCAGATTACCGGGGTGGGGATCAGCCCCAGCATTTT. This codes for CASRADYRGGDQPQHF.

This sequence joins TRBV19 and TRBJ1-1; D is possibly TRBD1 (6 bases). The CDR3 runs to 12 residues. Germline V gene lookup returns CDR1 LNHDA and CDR2 SQIVND (reference sequence). Trimming left V 10 bases short and J 4 bases short, with 13 bases between. This chain's CDR3 is CATKRGGTEAFF. The CDR3 DNA is TGTGCCACCAAACGAGGGGGCACTGAAGCTTTCTTT.

This clone was recorded at least ten times. V usage is TRBV30 and J usage is TRBJ1-6; TRBD1 agrees at 8 bases. This CDR3 region has 14 residues. Germline CDR1 reads GTSNPN; CDR2 reads SVGIG (reference sequence). V lost 4 bases to trimming and J lost 10 bases; unmatched junction nucleotides: 9. CDR3: CAWTQGDRYSPLHF. The CDR3 DNA follows: TGTGCCTGGACCCAGGGGGACAGGTACTCACCCCTCCACTTT. The whole variable domain, remainder taken from reference TRBV30 and TRBJ1-6, is SQTIHQWPATLVQPVGSPLSLECTVEGTSNPNLYWYRQAAGRGLQLLFYSVGIGQISSEVPQNLSASRPQDRQFILSSKKLLLSDSGFYLCAWTQGDRYSPLHFGNGTRLTVT.

The chain has TRBV7-9 and TRBJ2-7, with TRBD1 matching over 10 bases. Germline lookup yields CDR1 SEHNR and CDR2 FQNEAQ (reference sequence). The J segment lost 2 bases and the V segment lost 1 base, leaving 5 bases of the junction unmatched. The CDR3 is 16 amino acids. CDR3 region: CASSLVPGQGTYEQYF. The CDR3 DNA is TGTGCCAGCAGCTTAGTTCCGGGACAGGGGACCTACGAGCAGTACTTC.

This sequence joins TRBV7-8 and TRBJ1-4; D is undetermined. There are 13 residues in the CDR3. The V and J ends lost 1 base and 8 bases respectively, with 8 bases between them. Germline assignment: CDR1 SGHVS and CDR2 FQNEAQ. The CDR3 nucleotides are TGTGCCAGCAGCTTAGGCCCCAGGGAAAAACTGTTTTTT. Translated: CASSLGPREKLFF.